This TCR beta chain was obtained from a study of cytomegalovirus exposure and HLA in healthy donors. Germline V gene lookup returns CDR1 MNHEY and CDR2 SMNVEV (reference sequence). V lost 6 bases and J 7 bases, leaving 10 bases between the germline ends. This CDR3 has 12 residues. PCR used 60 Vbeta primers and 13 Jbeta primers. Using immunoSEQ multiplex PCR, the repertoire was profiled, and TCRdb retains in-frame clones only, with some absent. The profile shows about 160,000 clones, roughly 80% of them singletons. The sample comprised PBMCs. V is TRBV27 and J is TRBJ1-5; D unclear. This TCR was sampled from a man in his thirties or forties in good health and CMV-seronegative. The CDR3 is CASRMLGQPQHF. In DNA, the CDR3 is TGTGCCAGCAGGATGCTGGGCCAGCCCCAGCATTTT.